These T cell receptor beta chains were read from a single sample in a study of metastatic and nonmetastatic thyroid tumors. With MiXCR, TCRdb called clones anew from the PCR reads. The sample lists about 59,000 clones, roughly 15% occurring once. The sample taken for sequencing was blood. The receptors shown here come from a male donor with papillary thyroid cancer or a benign thyroid nodule (not recorded which). Some clones in this sample may be carry-over from other donors' samples. Both conserved end residues are part of each CDR3. The D gene is left open where the match is weak. Not every row has a clone size; where given, it reads once, few, many or a size class.

clone size: -
J gene: TRBJ2-1
V gene: TRBV9
D gene: -
CDR3 protein: CASSLDLAGREQFF
CDR3 DNA: TGTGCCAGCAGCTTAGACCTAGCTGGTCGTGAGCAGTTCTTC

clone size: many
J gene: TRBJ2-7
V gene: TRBV5-1
D gene: -
CDR3 protein: CASSLEFGAGNYEQYF
CDR3 DNA: TGCGCCAGCAGCTTGGAGTTCGGGGCAGGGAATTACGAGCAGTACTTC

clone size: many
J gene: TRBJ1-3
V gene: TRBV6-1
D gene: -
CDR3 protein: CASSFGRTIYF
CDR3 DNA: TGTGCCAGCAGTTTTGGTAGAACCATATATTTT

clone size: few
J gene: TRBJ1-1
V gene: TRBV6-4
D gene: -
CDR3 protein: CASTSPTSVVNTEAFF
CDR3 DNA: TGTGCCAGCACCTCTCCGACATCCGTTGTGAACACTGAAGCTTTCTTT

clone size: many
J gene: TRBJ1-5
V gene: TRBV7-8
D gene: -
CDR3 protein: CASSLLRVGGNQPQHF
CDR3 DNA: TGTGCCAGCAGCCTATTACGGGTTGGCGGCAATCAGCCCCAGCATTTT

clone size: many
J gene: TRBJ1-4
V gene: TRBV11-2
D gene: -
CDR3 protein: CASSFGQGVEKLFF
CDR3 DNA: TGTGCCAGCAGCTTCGGCCAGGGTGTCGAAAAACTGTTTTTT

clone size: -
J gene: TRBJ2-7
V gene: TRBV28
D gene: -
CDR3 protein: CASSSAGSTYEQYF
CDR3 DNA: TGTGCCAGCAGTTCCGCGGGATCCACCTACGAGCAGTACTTC

clone size: many
J gene: TRBJ1-1
V gene: TRBV11-2
D gene: -
CDR3 protein: CASSLEGNTEAFF
CDR3 DNA: TGTGCCAGCAGCTTAGAAGGGAACACTGAAGCTTTCTTT

clone size: many
J gene: TRBJ2-1
V gene: TRBV6-1
D gene: -
CDR3 protein: CASRGQGEAEQFF
CDR3 DNA: TGTGCCAGCAGGGGACAAGGGGAGGCTGAGCAGTTCTTC

clone size: many
J gene: TRBJ1-5
V gene: TRBV20-1
D gene: TRBD1
CDR3 protein: CSAQLNRGGNQPQHF
CDR3 DNA: TGCAGTGCCCAACTAAACAGGGGAGGCAATCAGCCCCAGCATTTT

clone size: -
J gene: TRBJ1-2
V gene: TRBV30
D gene: -
CDR3 protein: CSWSVKGDNYGYTF
CDR3 DNA: TGTTCCTGGAGTGTGAAGGGGGATAACTATGGCTACACCTTC

clone size: -
J gene: TRBJ1-2
V gene: TRBV10-3
D gene: -
CDR3 protein: CAISERGSHYGYTF
CDR3 DNA: TGTGCCATCAGTGAGCGGGGATCCCACTATGGCTACACCTTC

clone size: medium-sized
J gene: TRBJ2-2
V gene: TRBV24-1
D gene: -
CDR3 protein: CATSLLRTASTGELFF
CDR3 DNA: TGTGCCACCAGCCTTCTACGGACAGCAAGCACCGGGGAGCTGTTTTTT

clone size: many
J gene: TRBJ2-1
V gene: TRBV7-2
D gene: TRBD2
CDR3 protein: CASSLASGSEQFF
CDR3 DNA: TGTGCCAGCAGCTTGGCTAGCGGGTCAGAGCAGTTCTTC

clone size: many
J gene: TRBJ1-3
V gene: TRBV6-1
D gene: -
CDR3 protein: CASSPRSSSGNTIYF
CDR3 DNA: TGTGCCAGCAGTCCCAGAAGCTCCTCGGGAAACACCATATATTTT

clone size: -
J gene: TRBJ2-7
V gene: TRBV7-6
D gene: -
CDR3 protein: CASSSRRVGRDQYF
CDR3 DNA: TGTGCCAGCAGCTCCCGCCGGGTAGGGCGGGATCAGTACTTC

clone size: many
J gene: TRBJ1-1
V gene: TRBV20-1
D gene: -
CDR3 protein: CSARPGGGNTEAFF
CDR3 DNA: TGCAGTGCTAGACCGGGGGGAGGGAACACTGAAGCTTTCTTT

clone size: many
J gene: TRBJ2-1
V gene: TRBV20-1
D gene: -
CDR3 protein: CSASTGWGVPHGEQFF
CDR3 DNA: TGCAGTGCTTCTACAGGGTGGGGGGTACCCCACGGTGAGCAGTTCTTC

clone size: many
J gene: TRBJ2-3
V gene: TRBV5-8
D gene: -
CDR3 protein: CASSPRDARTDTQYF
CDR3 DNA: TGTGCCAGCAGCCCCAGGGATGCGCGTACAGATACGCAGTATTTT

clone size: -
J gene: TRBJ1-2
V gene: TRBV6-1
D gene: -
CDR3 protein: CASRADSVVGYTF
CDR3 DNA: TGTGCCAGCAGGGCGGACAGTGTTGTAGGCTACACCTTC

clone size: few
J gene: TRBJ2-7
V gene: TRBV6-1
D gene: -
CDR3 protein: CASSPGLAAYEQYF
CDR3 DNA: TGTGCCAGCAGTCCGGGACTTGCAGCCTACGAGCAGTACTTC

clone size: many
J gene: TRBJ1-1
V gene: TRBV6-2/TRBV6-3
D gene: -
CDR3 protein: CASSYSGFEGTEAFF
CDR3 DNA: TGTGCCAGCAGTTACTCGGGGTTCGAGGGCACTGAAGCTTTCTTT

clone size: few
J gene: TRBJ1-2
V gene: TRBV7-3
D gene: -
CDR3 protein: CTSSEGQSPDGYTF
CDR3 DNA: TGTACCAGCAGCGAGGGGCAAAGCCCCGATGGCTACACCTTC

clone size: -
J gene: TRBJ2-1
V gene: TRBV4-2
D gene: -
CDR3 protein: CASSAPPGGGYNEQFF
CDR3 DNA: TGTGCCAGCAGCGCCCCCCCGGGTGGGGGGTACAATGAGCAGTTCTTC

clone size: many
J gene: TRBJ2-5
V gene: TRBV3-1
D gene: TRBD2
CDR3 protein: CASSQVSGGALETQYF
CDR3 DNA: TGTGCCAGCAGCCAAGTTAGCGGGGGGGCCCTAGAGACCCAGTACTTC

clone size: many
J gene: TRBJ1-1
V gene: TRBV19
D gene: -
CDR3 protein: CASSKGTDLYEAFF
CDR3 DNA: TGTGCCAGTAGTAAGGGGACGGATCTTTATGAAGCTTTCTTT

clone size: many
J gene: TRBJ2-1
V gene: TRBV20-1
D gene: -
CDR3 protein: CSATLYNEQFF
CDR3 DNA: TGCAGTGCTACCCTATACAATGAGCAGTTCTTC

clone size: many
J gene: TRBJ2-1
V gene: TRBV30
D gene: TRBD1
CDR3 protein: CAWSVGTDYNEQFF
CDR3 DNA: TGTGCCTGGAGTGTAGGGACAGACTACAATGAGCAGTTCTTC